This T cell receptor beta chain was captured in a study of T and B cells in COVID-19 patients. Study summary: Recovered patients mostly had mild to moderate COVID-19 managed as outpatients. The recovered cohort's median age was approximately 37 years, versus 65 to 80 years in active infection. Points from the study as a whole: Highly clonal in active COVID-19, TRB repertoires exceeded healthy-donor diversity and richness at recovery. No sequencing was yet done of CD4+, regulatory or CD8+ subsets, or of SARS-CoV-2-responsive or tetramer+ sorted cells.

The CDR3 consists of 12 residues. With 6 bases removed from V and 8 bases from J, the gap between germline ends came to 10 bases. Multiplex PCR with BIOMED2 TRB-A/B primer pools amplified TRB rearrangements. In TCRdb, the multiplex PCR reads were re-called with MiXCR into one record per CDR3 protein. In the table there are roughly 5,000 distinct CDR3 sequences, 33% of which are singletons. This clonotype is medium-sized by share. Its antigen is still unknown. TRB was amplified from about 250-500 ng of blood genomic DNA. Sequencing was performed on blood. The chain employs TRBV12-3 or TRBV12-4 and TRBJ2-2; D might be TRBD1 (5 bases). The receptor was isolated from a human donor who had recovered from COVID-19. Here the CDR3 DNA reads TGTGCCAGCAGGATAGGGGAAGGGGAGCTGTTTTTT. This encodes CASRIGEGELFF.